The T cell receptor beta chain under discussion was sequenced for a study of blood T cell repertoires in COVID-19. The wider study: The cDNA or gDNA used as material had been derived from T cells, B-cell-depleted T cells, or PBMCs.

Germline values: CDR1 LNHDA, CDR2 SQIVND (reference sequence). The CDR3 is made up of 15 amino acids. The V gene lost 5 bases and the J gene lost 6 bases, with 17 bases spanning the gap. Sequenced by immunoSEQ multiplex PCR; TCRdb stores in-frame clones only, minus some. The sample has around 230,000 clones; around nine tenths are singletons. Sequenced input: peripheral blood. This chain connects TRBV19 to TRBJ1-5; a weak D match, TRBD1 (6 bases). The clonotype originates from a man in his forties or fifties with acute or convalescent COVID-19. In nucleotides, the CDR3 is TGTGCCAGTAGTGGGGGCCGTGGGAAGGTTCAGCCCCAGCATTTT. It codes for CASSGGRGKVQPQHF.